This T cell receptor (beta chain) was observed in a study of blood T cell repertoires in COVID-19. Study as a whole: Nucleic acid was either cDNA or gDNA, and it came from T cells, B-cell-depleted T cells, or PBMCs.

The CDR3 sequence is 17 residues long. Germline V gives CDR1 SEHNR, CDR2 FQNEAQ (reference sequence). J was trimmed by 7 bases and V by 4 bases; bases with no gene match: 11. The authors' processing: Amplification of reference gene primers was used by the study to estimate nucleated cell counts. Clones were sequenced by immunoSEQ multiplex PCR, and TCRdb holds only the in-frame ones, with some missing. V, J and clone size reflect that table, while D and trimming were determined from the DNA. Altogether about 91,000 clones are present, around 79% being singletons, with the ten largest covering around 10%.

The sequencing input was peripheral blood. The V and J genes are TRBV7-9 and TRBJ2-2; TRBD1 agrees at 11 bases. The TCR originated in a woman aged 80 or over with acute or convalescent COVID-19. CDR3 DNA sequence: TGTGCCAGCAGCTCCTGGACAGGGGGCCTCTTAGACGGGGAGCTGTTTTTT. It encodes CASSSWTGGLLDGELFF.